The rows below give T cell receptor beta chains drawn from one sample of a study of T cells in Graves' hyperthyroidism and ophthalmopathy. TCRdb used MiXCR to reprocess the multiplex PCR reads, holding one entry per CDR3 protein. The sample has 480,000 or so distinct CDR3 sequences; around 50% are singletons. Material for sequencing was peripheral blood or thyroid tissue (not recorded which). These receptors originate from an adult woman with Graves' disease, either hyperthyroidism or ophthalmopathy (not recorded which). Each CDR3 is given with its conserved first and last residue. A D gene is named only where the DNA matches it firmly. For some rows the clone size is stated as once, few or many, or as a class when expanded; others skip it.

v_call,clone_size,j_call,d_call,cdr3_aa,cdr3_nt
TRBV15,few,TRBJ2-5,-,CATSRDGSGAASNQPQYF,TGTGCCACCAGCAGAGACGGTTCGGGGGCAGCTAGCAATCAGCCCCAGTACTTC
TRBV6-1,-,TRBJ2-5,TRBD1,CASSEGGTGTQYF,TGTGCCAGCAGTGAAGGAGGGACAGGGACCCAGTACTTC
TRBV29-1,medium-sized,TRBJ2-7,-,CSVEGGHSYEQYF,TGCAGCGTAGAGGGGGGGCACTCCTACGAGCAGTACTTC
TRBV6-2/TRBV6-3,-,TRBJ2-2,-,CASSSRLSRTGELFF,TGTGCCAGCAGCTCCCGTCTCTCGCGGACCGGGGAGCTGTTTTTT
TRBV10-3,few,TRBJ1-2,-,CAISESSSMGYTF,TGTGCCATCAGTGAGTCATCCTCCATGGGCTACACCTTC
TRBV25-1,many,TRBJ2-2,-,CASSGTGARAGELFF,TGTGCCAGCAGTGGAACTGGGGCTCGGGCCGGGGAGCTGTTTTTT
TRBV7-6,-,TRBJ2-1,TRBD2,CASSLVVAGGDNEQFF,TGTGCCAGCAGCTTAGTAGTAGCGGGAGGAGACAATGAGCAGTTCTTC
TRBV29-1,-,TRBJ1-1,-,CSVGVLLLENTEAFF,TGCAGCGTTGGCGTACTGTTGTTGGAGAACACTGAAGCTTTCTTT
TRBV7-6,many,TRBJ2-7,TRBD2,CASSARTSGIGEQYF,TGTGCCAGCAGCGCCCGGACTAGCGGGATCGGCGAGCAGTACTTC
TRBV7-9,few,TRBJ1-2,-,CASSPGKTWGYTF,TGTGCCAGCAGCCCGGGTAAAACCTGGGGCTACACCTTC
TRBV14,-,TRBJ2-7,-,CASSQVASSYEQYF,TGTGCCAGCAGCCAAGTCGCTAGCTCCTACGAGCAGTACTTC
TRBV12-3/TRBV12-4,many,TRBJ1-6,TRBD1,CASSPSRDSNSPLHF,TGTGCCAGCAGCCCCTCCCGGGACAGTAATTCACCCCTCCACTTT
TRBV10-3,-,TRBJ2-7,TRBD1,CAISGTGVWYEQYF,TGTGCCATCAGTGGGACAGGGGTATGGTACGAGCAGTACTTC
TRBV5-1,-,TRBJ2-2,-,CASSLGTRDTGELFF,TGCGCCAGCAGCTTGGGGACACGGGACACCGGGGAGCTGTTTTTT
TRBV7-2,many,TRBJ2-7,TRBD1,CASSLISDRGVEQYF,TGTGCCAGCAGCCTGATCTCGGACAGGGGCGTTGAGCAGTACTTC
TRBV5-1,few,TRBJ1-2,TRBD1,CASSAGTGGDGYTF,TGCGCCAGCAGTGCCGGGACAGGGGGCGATGGCTACACCTTC
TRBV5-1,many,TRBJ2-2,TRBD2,CASSLDPSGNTGELFF,TGCGCCAGCAGCTTGGATCCTAGCGGGAACACCGGGGAGCTGTTTTTT
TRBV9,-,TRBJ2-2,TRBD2,CASSPAGVVTGELFF,TGTGCCAGCAGCCCAGCGGGAGTGGTCACCGGGGAGCTGTTTTTT
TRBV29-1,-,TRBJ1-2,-,CSVDGPSNYGYTF,TGCAGCGTTGATGGGCCGTCTAACTATGGCTACACCTTC
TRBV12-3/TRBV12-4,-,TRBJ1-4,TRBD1,CASSLGDSVNEKLFF,TGTGCCAGCAGTTTGGGGGACAGCGTTAATGAAAAACTGTTTTTT
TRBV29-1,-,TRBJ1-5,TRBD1,CSVVFTTGGVSGNQPQHF,TGCAGCGTCGTGTTTACCACAGGGGGGGTTTCGGGCAATCAGCCCCAGCATTTT
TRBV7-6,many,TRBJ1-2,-,CASSLYSNYDYTF,TGTGCCAGCAGCTTATACAGTAACTATGACTACACCTTC
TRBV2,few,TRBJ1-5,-,CASSVQGSQPQHF,TGTGCCAGCAGTGTCCAGGGAAGTCAGCCCCAGCATTTT
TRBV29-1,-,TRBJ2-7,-,CSVGWGRGEQYF,TGCAGCGTTGGATGGGGACGAGGGGAGCAGTACTTC
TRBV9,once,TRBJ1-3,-,CASSEGLAINTIYF,TGTGCCAGCAGCGAAGGACTAGCGATAAACACCATATATTTT
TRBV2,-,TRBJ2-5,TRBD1,CASSVGTVPDETQYF,TGTGCCAGCAGTGTGGGGACAGTACCAGATGAGACCCAGTACTTC
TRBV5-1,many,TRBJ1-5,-,CASSLDSWDQPQHF,TGCGCCAGCAGCTTAGACAGTTGGGATCAGCCCCAGCATTTT
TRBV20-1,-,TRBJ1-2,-,CSAILTTARRGMFAF,TGCAGTGCCATCCTGACAACAGCCAGGCGGGGGATGTTTGCCTTC
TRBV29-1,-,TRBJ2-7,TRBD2,CSVIAGANYEQYF,TGCAGCGTTATAGCGGGAGCGAACTACGAGCAGTACTTC
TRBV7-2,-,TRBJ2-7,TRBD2,CASSTIAGGSYEQYF,TGTGCCAGCAGCACAATAGCGGGAGGGTCCTACGAGCAGTACTTC
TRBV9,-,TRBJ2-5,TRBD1,CASRIGQGIKTQYF,TGTGCCAGCAGGATAGGACAGGGGATAAAGACCCAGTACTTC
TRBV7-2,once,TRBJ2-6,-,CASSLDRVLTF,TGTGCCAGCAGCTTGGACAGAGTCCTGACTTTC
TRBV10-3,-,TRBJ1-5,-,CAIGPNSNQPQHF,TGTGCCATCGGACCGAATAGCAATCAGCCCCAGCATTTT
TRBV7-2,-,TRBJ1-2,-,CASSLDPHYGYTF,TGTGCCAGCAGCTTGGACCCTCACTATGGCTACACCTTC
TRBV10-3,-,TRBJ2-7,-,CAIRGAGANEQYF,TGTGCCATCAGGGGGGCGGGAGCGAATGAGCAGTACTTC
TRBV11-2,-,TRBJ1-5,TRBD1,CASSPGDRGLNQPQHF,TGTGCCAGCAGCCCAGGGGACAGGGGCCTCAATCAGCCCCAGCATTTT
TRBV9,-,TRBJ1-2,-,CASSVSQGRNYGYTF,TGTGCCAGCAGCGTAAGTCAGGGGCGGAACTATGGCTACACCTTC
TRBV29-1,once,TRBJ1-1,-,CSVEVPRNTEAFF,TGCAGCGTTGAAGTCCCTCGGAACACTGAAGCTTTCTTT
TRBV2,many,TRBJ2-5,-,CASSVIRETQYF,TGTGCCAGCAGCGTGATAAGGGAGACCCAGTACTTC
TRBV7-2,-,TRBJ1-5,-,CASSGQAGAGNQPQHF,TGTGCCAGCAGCGGGCAAGCGGGGGCCGGCAATCAGCCCCAGCATTTT
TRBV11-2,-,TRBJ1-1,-,CASSQADMGFVTEAFF,TGCGCCAGCAGCCAAGCTGACATGGGGTTTGTAACTGAAGCTTTCTTT
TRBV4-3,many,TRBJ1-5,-,CASSPREGIGNQPQHF,TGCGCCAGCAGCCCGAGGGAGGGGATCGGCAATCAGCCCCAGCATTTT
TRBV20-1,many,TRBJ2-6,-,CSAPAEGANVLTF,TGCAGTGCCCCGGCGGAGGGGGCCAACGTCCTGACTTTC
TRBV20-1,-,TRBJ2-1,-,CSVPTLYNEQFF,TGCAGTGTACCGACTCTTTACAATGAGCAGTTCTTC
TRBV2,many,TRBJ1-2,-,CASSESVGHYGYTF,TGTGCCAGCAGTGAATCTGTAGGTCACTATGGCTACACCTTC
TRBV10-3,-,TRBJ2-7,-,CAIAAPDSYEQYF,TGTGCCATCGCGGCCCCGGACAGCTACGAGCAGTACTTC
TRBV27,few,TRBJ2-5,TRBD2,CASSWLAGLPQETQYF,TGTGCCAGCAGTTGGCTAGCGGGCTTGCCTCAAGAGACCCAGTACTTC
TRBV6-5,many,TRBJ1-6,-,CASGRKNSPLHF,TGTGCCAGCGGTCGGAAAAATTCACCCCTCCACTTT
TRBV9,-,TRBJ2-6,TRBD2,CASSVAGGLDGANVLTF,TGTGCCAGCAGCGTCGCCGGGGGGTTGGATGGGGCCAACGTCCTGACTTTC
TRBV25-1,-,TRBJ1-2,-,CASPLQEADYGYTF,TGTGCCAGCCCCCTCCAGGAGGCGGACTATGGCTACACCTTC
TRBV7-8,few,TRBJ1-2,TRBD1,CASSSGRGPANYGYTF,TGTGCCAGCAGCTCCGGCAGGGGGCCAGCTAACTATGGCTACACCTTC
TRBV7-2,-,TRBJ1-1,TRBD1,CASSFDFEGANTEAFF,TGTGCCAGCAGCTTCGACTTCGAGGGGGCGAACACTGAAGCTTTCTTT
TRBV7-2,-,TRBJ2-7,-,CASSTSRGKEQYF,TGTGCCAGCAGCACTTCCAGGGGTAAGGAGCAGTACTTC
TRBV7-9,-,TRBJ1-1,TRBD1,CASSLGQGWAEAFF,TGTGCCAGCAGCTTGGGACAGGGGTGGGCTGAAGCTTTCTTT
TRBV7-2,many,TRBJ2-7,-,CASSLMTVGQYF,TGTGCCAGCAGCTTGATGACGGTCGGGCAGTACTTC
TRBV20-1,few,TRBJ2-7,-,CSAQPSVSYEQYF,TGCAGTGCCCAACCTAGCGTATCGTACGAGCAGTACTTC